What follows are 31 T cell receptor beta chains derived from one specimen sequenced in a study of cytomegalovirus exposure and HLA in healthy donors. 13 Jbeta primers and 60 Vbeta primers were used for the PCR. The method was immunoSEQ multiplex PCR; TCRdb's version includes in-frame clones alone and lacks a portion of them. Of 200,000 to 250,000 clones listed, just over 75% are singletons. The sequenced sample was PBMCs. These TCRs come from a woman in her sixties or seventies in good health and CMV-seropositive.

This clone was seen a single time. The genes are TRBV18 and TRBJ1-4; no clear D gene. Deletions cut 10 bases from V and 4 bases from J, with 13 bases between. Germline CDR1 is KGHSH and CDR2 is LQKENI. This CDR3 region has 13 residues. CDR3 residues: CATRVSFNEKLFF. The CDR3 nucleotides read TGTGCCACCCGGGTCAGCTTTAATGAAAAACTGTTTTTT.

The chain carries TRBV9 and TRBJ2-3; 7 nucleotides align to TRBD2. Germline loops: CDR1 SGDLS, CDR2 YYNGEE. With 3 bases clipped from V and 1 base from J, the junction kept 8 bases outside the gene matches. This CDR3 has 16 amino acids. CDR3 sequence: CASSAFSGWGTDTQYF. CDR3 nucleotide sequence: TGTGCCAGCAGCGCCTTTAGCGGGTGGGGCACAGATACGCAGTATTTT.

This clone was detected only a few times. The chain combines TRBV7-3 with TRBJ1-2, with TRBD1 as a possible D gene (5 bases). V was shortened by 5 bases and J by 1 base, with 11 bases between the two germline ends. CDR1 is SGHTA, CDR2 FQGTGA, per germline. The CDR3 length is 14 residues. CDR3 nucleotides: TGTGCCAGCAGCCCCGGGGGGTTTAACTATGGCTACACCTTC. Protein product: CASSPGGFNYGYTF.

The CDR3 nucleotides read TGCGCCGCACCTCAAGGGGGGGGCAGGGCAGATACGCAGTATTTT. It specifies CAAPQGGGRADTQYF. The V and J genes are TRBV23-1 and TRBJ2-3, with D possibly being TRBD2 (7 bases). TRBV23-1 is noted as an ORF with a role that remains uncertain. V lost 11 bases to trimming and J lost 4 bases, with 22 bases between them. The CDR3 totals 15 residues.

This clone occurred a few times. The chain joins TRBV7-2 to TRBJ1-1, with 7 bases matching TRBD1. J lost 7 bases, V lost 4 bases, and 0 bases had no gene match. CDR3 length: 11 residues. Germline loops: CDR1 SGHTA, CDR2 FQGNSA. CDR3 sequence (DNA): TGTGCCAGCAGCTGGGACAGTGAAGCTTTCTTT. It codes for CASSWDSEAFF.

The genes are TRBV6-6 and TRBJ2-7; 10 positions agree with TRBD2. This CDR3 comprises 13 residues. The V and J ends lost 6 bases and 5 bases, in that order; junction bases with no gene match: 4. The V gene's germline CDR1 is MNHNY and CDR2 SVGAGI (reference sequence). CDR3: CASRLAGGDEQYF. Here the CDR3 DNA reads TGTGCCAGCAGGTTAGCGGGGGGCGACGAGCAGTACTTC.

The sample holds a few counts of this clone. V and J are TRBV29-1 and TRBJ2-7; possible D gene TRBD1, 6 bases. CDR1 and CDR2 from the germline V gene are SQVTM and ANQGSEA. V was cut by 5 bases and J by 3 bases, with 14 bases left in between. CDR3 length: 13 residues. CDR3 in amino acids: CSVLRGTHYEQYF. Written as DNA, the CDR3 is TGCAGCGTTTTGAGGGGGACCCACTACGAGCAGTACTTC.

The gene calls are TRBV7-2 and TRBJ2-7, with 7 bases aligning to TRBD1. After removal of 5 bases from V and 4 bases from J, the junction contained 5 bases not matched to a gene. The germline V gene encodes CDR1 SGHTA and CDR2 FQGNSA. The CDR3 sequence is 13 residues long. In nucleotides, the CDR3 is TGTGCCAGCAGCGTCACAGGGGAATACGAGCAGTACTTC. Translated, it gives CASSVTGEYEQYF.

This clone was counted between two and nine times. The CDR3 nucleotides are TGTGCCAGCAGTCTCTCGGCGGGGGGCACTGAAGCTTTCTTT. This sequence encodes CASSLSAGGTEAFF. The V gene is TRBV2, the J gene TRBJ1-1, with a tentative D call TRBD1 (5 bases). Germline V CDR1 and CDR2: SNHLY, FYNNEI. The V end was cut by 5 bases, the J end by 4 bases, with 14 bases between. The CDR3 runs 14 residues.

This clone was seen only a few times. The V gene is TRBV7-2, the J gene TRBJ2-5; tentative D call: TRBD2 (5 bases). The length of the CDR3 is 13 residues. CDR1 SGHTA and CDR2 FQGNSA come from the germline V gene. The ends were cut back, 6 bases at V and 4 bases at J, with 12 bases in the middle. The CDR3 sequence: CASRVEGIETQYF. CDR3 sequence (DNA): TGTGCCAGCAGAGTCGAGGGAATAGAGACCCAGTACTTC. Looking up the rest from reference TRBV7-2 and TRBJ2-5 gives the full variable domain: GAGVSQSPSNKVTEKGKDVELRCDPISGHTALYWYRQSLGQGLEFLIYFQGNSAPDKSGLPSDRFSAERTGGSVSTLTIQRTQQEDSAVYLCASRVEGIETQYFGPGTRLLVL.

This clone was seen just once. The chain combines TRBV19 with TRBJ1-2; a possible D gene is TRBD1 (5 bases). The CDR3 consists of 15 residues. Looked up from germline, CDR1 is LNHDA and CDR2 is SQIVND (reference sequence). V lost 6 bases, J lost 8 bases, and 22 bases lay in between. The CDR3 DNA follows: TGTGCCAGTAGCCCCCTGATCGGGGGAAAGAGGGGCTACACCTTC. This encodes CASSPLIGGKRGYTF.

The chain has TRBV5-1 and TRBJ2-7; D is undetermined. V lost 3 bases to trimming and J lost 3 bases, with 13 bases between them. The CDR3 length is 14 residues. Germline CDR1 reads SGHRS; CDR2 reads YFSETQ. The CDR3 spells CASSWSLSNYEQYF. Written as DNA, the CDR3 is TGCGCCAGCAGCTGGAGTCTCAGCAACTACGAGCAGTACTTC.

This chain uses TRBV2 with TRBJ1-4; 9 positions agree with TRBD1. This CDR3 comprises 14 residues. The V gene end was trimmed by 5 bases and the J gene end by 8 bases; junction bases not matched to a gene: 6. Germline assignment: CDR1 SNHLY and CDR2 FYNNEI. In DNA, the CDR3 is TGTGCCAGCAGTCCGGGACAGGGTGGGGAAAAACTGTTTTTT. It yields the protein CASSPGQGGEKLFF.

The J gene is TRBJ2-7, the V gene TRBV20-1; D unclear. The CDR3 extends over 11 amino acids. Trimming took 6 bases from V and 3 from J, leaving 9 bases between them. Germline CDR1 and CDR2: DFQATT and SNEGSKA (reference sequence). CDR3 sequence (DNA): TGCAGTGCCACCTATTACTACGAGCAGTACTTC. Its translation is CSATYYYEQYF.

V usage is TRBV7-9 and J usage is TRBJ2-7; D call uncertain. CDR3 length equals 12 residues. The germline V and J ends were trimmed by 2 bases and 7 bases, with 9 bases remaining between them. Germline V gives CDR1 SEHNR, CDR2 FQNEAQ (reference sequence). CDR3 loop: CASSLLVREQYF. The CDR3, as DNA: TGTGCCAGCAGCTTATTGGTGCGAGAGCAGTACTTC.

The chain recombines TRBV6-6 with TRBJ2-5, with TRBD1 identical over 11 bases. TRBJ2-7 matches the DNA end more closely, so the J call is doubtful. Germline CDR1 and CDR2: MNHNY and SVGAGI (reference sequence). This CDR3 is 14 amino acids long. CDR3 region: CASSHGQGATEQYF. CDR3 bases: TGTGCCAGCAGTCACGGACAGGGGGCGACCGAGCAGTACTTC.

For the CDR3, the DNA is TGTGCCAGCAGCTCACCCCTAGCGGGGGGGCACAATGAGCAGTTCTTC. This translates into CASSSPLAGGHNEQFF. The genes are TRBV5-6 and TRBJ2-1; the match to TRBD2 covers 12 bases. Germline V gene lookup returns CDR1 SGHDT and CDR2 YYEEEE. The CDR3 runs to 16 residues. The J segment lost 5 bases and the V segment lost 3 bases, leaving 6 bases of the junction unmatched.

This sequence joins TRBV6-1 and TRBJ2-2; maybe TRBD1 (6 bases). The germline CDR1 and CDR2 sequences are MNHNS and SASEGT. With 7 bases removed from V and 5 bases from J, the gap between germline ends came to 8 bases. The CDR3 totals 12 residues. For the CDR3, the DNA is TGTGCCAGCATTCAGGGGACCGGGGAGCTGTTTTTT. Its translation: CASIQGTGELFF.

The V call is TRBV9, the J call TRBJ2-3, with a tentative D call TRBD2 (6 bases). V was clipped by 1 base and J by 0 bases, with 9 bases between them. This CDR3 region has 15 residues. Germline CDR1 is SGDLS and CDR2 is YYNGEE. The CDR3 here is CASSVTGTSTDTQYF. CDR3 DNA sequence: TGTGCCAGCAGCGTAACGGGGACTAGCACAGATACGCAGTATTTT.

The V and J genes are TRBV5-5 and TRBJ1-1; D uncertain. This CDR3 is built from 13 residues. Per the germline V gene, CDR1 is SGHKS and CDR2 is YYEKEE (reference sequence). The ends were cut back, 2 bases at V and 8 bases at J, with 13 bases in the middle. CDR3 amino acids: CASSFQSLLEAFF. Here the CDR3 DNA reads TGTGCCAGCAGCTTTCAATCGTTGCTAGAAGCTTTCTTT.

This chain uses TRBV19 with TRBJ1-2; 7 bases agree with TRBD1. Losses at the gene ends were 5 bases for V and 7 bases for J; bases not matched to a gene: 22. The CDR3 spans 18 residues. Germline V gene data show CDR1 as LNHDA and CDR2 as SQIVND (reference sequence). The CDR3 sequence: CASSPKGAQGSATRGYTF. CDR3 in DNA: TGTGCCAGTAGTCCGAAGGGGGCCCAGGGGAGCGCCACGCGTGGCTACACCTTC.

V usage is TRBV19 and J usage is TRBJ1-5; 11 positions match TRBD1. The germline V gene encodes CDR1 LNHDA and CDR2 SQIVND (reference sequence). V lost 5 bases and J lost 2; bases outside the gene matches: 5. The CDR3 sequence is 16 residues long. The CDR3 here is CASSSPGQGGNQPQHF. CDR3 nucleotide sequence: TGTGCCAGTAGTTCCCCGGGACAGGGGGGCAATCAGCCCCAGCATTTT.

This chain links TRBV4-2 with TRBJ2-2; TRBD2 matches 8 bases. Per the germline V gene, CDR1 is LGHNA and CDR2 is YNFKEQ. Unmatched junction bases numbered 8, after V lost 4 bases and J lost 4 bases. CDR3 length: 16 amino acids. The CDR3: CASSPSGTRATGELFF. The CDR3 DNA sequence: TGTGCCAGCAGCCCCTCCGGGACTAGGGCCACCGGGGAGCTGTTTTTT.

The chain couples TRBV18 to TRBJ1-5; D is ambiguous. The CDR3 has 15 amino acids. V lost 2 bases and J lost 3, with 11 bases in between. Looked up from germline, CDR1 is KGHSH and CDR2 is LQKENI. As DNA, the CDR3 is TGTGCCAGCTCACCAGATTCCGGGTTCAATCAGCCCCAGCATTTT. Its protein is CASSPDSGFNQPQHF.

V is TRBV27 and J is TRBJ2-6, with D tentatively TRBD1 (6 bases). The CDR3 is 13 amino acids. V was shortened by 5 bases and J by 9 bases, with 11 bases between the two germline ends. In germline, CDR1 is MNHEY, CDR2 SMNVEV (reference sequence). CDR3 amino acids: CASSTGQFNVLTF. CDR3 in DNA: TGTGCCAGCAGTACCGGACAGTTCAACGTCCTGACTTTC.

The chain carries TRBV27 and TRBJ2-7; 7 bases match TRBD1. This CDR3 has 13 residues. V lost 6 bases to trimming and J lost 1 base; unmatched junction nucleotides: 3. Germline CDR1 is MNHEY and CDR2 is SMNVEV (reference sequence). CDR3: CASSRDRSYEQYF. Here the CDR3 DNA reads TGTGCCAGCAGCAGGGACAGATCCTACGAGCAGTACTTC.

The chain employs TRBV6-1 and TRBJ2-5, with D possibly matching TRBD2 (5 bases). The end of the DNA fits TRBJ2-7 better, so the J call may be wrong. This CDR3 spans 13 amino acids. CDR1 MNHNS and CDR2 SASEGT come from the germline V gene. The CDR3: CASREGGSYEQYF. In DNA form, the CDR3 reads TGTGCCAGCAGAGAGGGTGGGTCATACGAGCAGTACTTC.

CDR3 loop: CASSLAQGWNTIYF. CDR3 sequence (DNA): TGTGCCAGCAGCTTAGCACAGGGGTGGAACACCATATATTTT. The chain combines TRBV11-2 with TRBJ1-3; TRBD1 matches 7 bases. The CDR3 contains 14 residues. Germline loops: CDR1 SGHAT, CDR2 FQNNGV. V lost 1 base, J lost 7 bases, and 4 bases stayed unmatched.

This clone was seen just once. This CDR3 is also generated by other DNA sequences in the sample. The rearrangement uses TRBV5-1 and TRBJ1-2; 7 bases map to TRBD1. Germline loops: CDR1 SGHRS, CDR2 YFSETQ. The CDR3 totals 14 residues. V lost 2 bases, J lost 0 bases, and 1 base stayed unmatched. The CDR3 region has the DNA TGCGCCAGCAGCTTAGGGACAGCTAACTATGGCTACACCTTC. It yields the protein CASSLGTANYGYTF.

V and J are TRBV27 and TRBJ1-1; 10 nucleotides agree with TRBD1. The germline V gene encodes CDR1 MNHEY and CDR2 SMNVEV (reference sequence). The CDR3 loop spans 14 amino acids. The J segment lost 10 bases and the V segment lost 4 bases, leaving 9 bases of the junction unmatched. CDR3 coding DNA: TGTGCCAGCAGTTCACCGGGACAGGGGATCGGAGCTTTCTTT. Translation: CASSSPGQGIGAFF.

The chain has TRBV13 and TRBJ1-1, with 7 bases identical to TRBD1. Germline CDR1 and CDR2: PRHDT and FYEKMQ (reference sequence). The CDR3 has 18 residues. Trimming took 6 bases from V and 0 from J; bases not matched to a gene: 16. CDR3 amino acids: CASRVILATGAMNTEAFF. DNA for the CDR3: TGTGCCAGCAGGGTAATCCTCGCCACAGGGGCGATGAACACTGAAGCTTTCTTT.